The present entry profiles one T cell receptor (beta chain) with its context. Its antigen is unidentified. This specimen comes from a study of T cell responses to AZD1222 COVID-19 vaccine. Overall study: Pooling was applied to second doses at about 4 or about 12 weeks. Overall study findings and caveats: Repertoires were collected only later (after the peak T cell response had occurred). Donors were largely white British and mainly female; clonal diversity was possibly underestimated.

Germline V gene data show CDR1 as SGHAT and CDR2 as FQNNGV. The CDR3 consists of 14 residues. With 5 bases removed from V and 6 bases from J, the gap between germline ends came to 13 bases. Here immunoSEQ multiplex PCR was the method, and the copy in TCRdb shows in-frame clones only, minus some. Counted here are 100,000 to 150,000 clones, 88% occurring once; the ten biggest clones make up about 5%. The origin of this receptor is an adult in good health. The sequencing here drew on peripheral blood, taken on day 0 of AZD1222 vaccination. The chain is built from TRBV11-2 and TRBJ2-2, with D tentatively TRBD1 or TRBD2 (5 bases each). The CDR3 spells CASSTTQEAGELFF. DNA for the CDR3: TGTGCCAGCAGCACCACACAGGAGGCCGGGGAGCTGTTTTTT.